This is a list of T cell receptor beta chains from one sample in a study of T cell responses to AZD1222 COVID-19 vaccine. Profiling relied on immunoSEQ multiplex PCR, and the TCRdb table lists in-frame clones only, not all of them. The sample includes approximately 140,000 clones, about 95% of them seen just once. The sequencing here drew on peripheral blood, taken on day 0 of AZD1222 vaccination. The origin of the receptors is an adult in good health. Both conserved end residues are part of each CDR3. The D gene is left open where the match is weak. Part of the rows lack a size; the others show once, few, many or a class for expanded clones.

len: 17
j_gene: TRBJ1-6
v_gene: TRBV5-1
abundance: NA
d_gene: NA
CDR3nt: TGCGCCAGCAGCTTAGGAACGAGGGGACAAGTCAATTCACCCCTCCACTTT
CDR3aa: CASSLGTRGQVNSPLHF

len: 16
j_gene: TRBJ1-2
v_gene: TRBV13
abundance: few
d_gene: TRBD1
CDR3nt: TGTGCCAGCAGCTTCCGTGCAGGGGGAGCTAACTATGGCTACACCTTC
CDR3aa: CASSFRAGGANYGYTF

len: 15
j_gene: TRBJ2-5
v_gene: TRBV6-5
abundance: NA
d_gene: TRBD2
CDR3nt: TGTGCCAGCCGCAGCGAGCGGGAGGGCCAAGAGACCCAGTACTTC
CDR3aa: CASRSEREGQETQYF

len: 13
j_gene: TRBJ1-2
v_gene: TRBV12-3/TRBV12-4
abundance: NA
d_gene: NA
CDR3nt: TGTGCCAGCAGTTTAATACAGCCCTATGGCTACACCTTC
CDR3aa: CASSLIQPYGYTF

len: 13
j_gene: TRBJ1-2
v_gene: TRBV10-3
abundance: NA
d_gene: NA
CDR3nt: TGTGCCACAAGACAGGACGCTAACTATGGCTACACCTTC
CDR3aa: CATRQDANYGYTF

len: 15
j_gene: TRBJ2-1
v_gene: TRBV6-2/TRBV6-3
abundance: NA
d_gene: TRBD1
CDR3nt: TGTGCCAGCAGCGTGACAGGGGAGAGCTACAATGAGCAGTTCTTC
CDR3aa: CASSVTGESYNEQFF

len: 16
j_gene: TRBJ1-6
v_gene: TRBV2
abundance: NA
d_gene: NA
CDR3nt: TGTGCCAGCACGGCCCTTACTTCCGGGACTTTTTCACCCCTCCACTTT
CDR3aa: CASTALTSGTFSPLHF

len: 16
j_gene: TRBJ2-3
v_gene: TRBV10-3
abundance: NA
d_gene: TRBD2
CDR3nt: TGTGCCATCACTCAGGAGCTAGCGGGAGTCACAGATACGCAGTATTTT
CDR3aa: CAITQELAGVTDTQYF

len: 14
j_gene: TRBJ1-1
v_gene: TRBV7-8
abundance: NA
d_gene: NA
CDR3nt: TGTGCCAGCAGCTCTGGAGGGGGAAACACTGAAGCTTTCTTT
CDR3aa: CASSSGGGNTEAFF

len: 15
j_gene: TRBJ2-5
v_gene: TRBV5-1
abundance: NA
d_gene: NA
CDR3nt: TGCGCCAGCAGCTTAGGGGTGAACTACCAAGAGACCCAGTACTTC
CDR3aa: CASSLGVNYQETQYF

len: 13
j_gene: TRBJ1-1
v_gene: TRBV18
abundance: NA
d_gene: NA
CDR3nt: TGTGCCAGCTCACTGGGAATGAACACTGAAGCTTTCTTT
CDR3aa: CASSLGMNTEAFF

len: 11
j_gene: TRBJ1-1
v_gene: TRBV19
abundance: NA
d_gene: NA
CDR3nt: TGTGCCAGTAGTACCACAGTTGAAGCTTTCTTT
CDR3aa: CASSTTVEAFF

len: 14
j_gene: TRBJ1-4
v_gene: TRBV27
abundance: once
d_gene: TRBD1
CDR3nt: TGTGCCAGCAGTCGACAGGGTCTTAATGAAAAACTGTTTTTT
CDR3aa: CASSRQGLNEKLFF

len: 15
j_gene: TRBJ1-3
v_gene: TRBV5-4
abundance: NA
d_gene: NA
CDR3nt: TGTGCCAGCAGCTTGCTTCAGGGAGGAGGAAACACCATATATTTT
CDR3aa: CASSLLQGGGNTIYF

len: 15
j_gene: TRBJ2-2
v_gene: TRBV7-9
abundance: NA
d_gene: NA
CDR3nt: TGTGCCAGCAGCTTAGGTCCTCGGGGACACGGGGAGCTGTTTTTT
CDR3aa: CASSLGPRGHGELFF

len: 15
j_gene: TRBJ2-1
v_gene: TRBV5-4
abundance: NA
d_gene: TRBD2
CDR3nt: TGTGCCAGCCCCGCGGCGGGAGAGGATAGTGTTGAGCAGTTCTTC
CDR3aa: CASPAAGEDSVEQFF

len: 16
j_gene: TRBJ2-2
v_gene: TRBV6-4
abundance: NA
d_gene: NA
CDR3nt: TGTGCCAGCAGTGAAATGGCAGGGACGGGCACCGGGGAGCTGTTTTTT
CDR3aa: CASSEMAGTGTGELFF

len: 12
j_gene: TRBJ1-2
v_gene: TRBV6-2/TRBV6-3
abundance: NA
d_gene: NA
CDR3nt: TGTGCCAGCAGTTACTCTGGGGGGGGCTACACCTTC
CDR3aa: CASSYSGGGYTF

len: 12
j_gene: TRBJ1-5
v_gene: TRBV28
abundance: NA
d_gene: NA
CDR3nt: TGTGCCAGCAGGGGGACTAATCAGCCCCAGCATTTT
CDR3aa: CASRGTNQPQHF

len: 16
j_gene: TRBJ1-5
v_gene: TRBV2
abundance: NA
d_gene: TRBD1
CDR3nt: TGTGCCAGCAGTGAATCCAGGGGGTGGGGGGACCAGCCCCAGCATTTT
CDR3aa: CASSESRGWGDQPQHF

len: 14
j_gene: TRBJ1-5
v_gene: TRBV27
abundance: once
d_gene: TRBD1
CDR3nt: TGTGCCAGCAGCCACAGGGGAGGCAATCAGCCCCAGCATTTT
CDR3aa: CASSHRGGNQPQHF

len: 17
j_gene: TRBJ1-1
v_gene: TRBV4-1
abundance: NA
d_gene: NA
CDR3nt: TGCGCCAGCAGCCGATCCCCAGGCTGGTCGTCGGACACTGAAGCTTTCTTT
CDR3aa: CASSRSPGWSSDTEAFF

len: 13
j_gene: TRBJ1-2
v_gene: TRBV3-1/TRBV3-2
abundance: NA
d_gene: NA
CDR3nt: TGTGCCAGCAGCGGAGGACAGATCTATGGCTACACCTTC
CDR3aa: CASSGGQIYGYTF

len: 11
j_gene: TRBJ2-1
v_gene: TRBV7-9
abundance: NA
d_gene: NA
CDR3nt: TGTGCCAGCAGCTTCGGCAATGAGCAGTTCTTC
CDR3aa: CASSFGNEQFF

len: 17
j_gene: TRBJ2-3
v_gene: TRBV4-1
abundance: NA
d_gene: NA
CDR3nt: TGCGCCAGCAGCCAGAACATTTTAAAGAAATCCACAGATACGCAGTATTTT
CDR3aa: CASSQNILKKSTDTQYF

len: 13
j_gene: TRBJ2-1
v_gene: TRBV12-3/TRBV12-4
abundance: once
d_gene: NA
CDR3nt: TGTGCCAGCAGTTTAGGGCCAGGGGATGAGCAGTTCTTC
CDR3aa: CASSLGPGDEQFF

len: 15
j_gene: TRBJ1-6
v_gene: TRBV6-5
abundance: NA
d_gene: NA
CDR3nt: TGTGCCAGCAGTTACTCTACAGGGCTAGCTTGGCCCCTCCACTTT
CDR3aa: CASSYSTGLAWPLHF

len: 14
j_gene: TRBJ1-5
v_gene: TRBV7-2
abundance: NA
d_gene: NA
CDR3nt: TGTGCCAGCAGCCCGGACAGAGGGATATTGGCCCAGCATTTT
CDR3aa: CASSPDRGILAQHF

len: 16
j_gene: TRBJ1-1
v_gene: TRBV29-1
abundance: NA
d_gene: TRBD1
CDR3nt: TGCAGCGTTCCCGCGGGGTTAGGACAGGCCTACACTGAAGCTTTCTTT
CDR3aa: CSVPAGLGQAYTEAFF

len: 17
j_gene: TRBJ2-1
v_gene: TRBV7-6
abundance: NA
d_gene: TRBD2
CDR3nt: TGTGCCAGCAGCTTAAGGTTAGCGGGAAGATCCTACAATGAGCAGTTCTTC
CDR3aa: CASSLRLAGRSYNEQFF

len: 16
j_gene: TRBJ1-6
v_gene: TRBV3-1/TRBV3-2
abundance: NA
d_gene: TRBD1
CDR3nt: TGTGCCAGCAGCCAAGGTGGGACAGGGTCTTATTCACCCCTCCACTTT
CDR3aa: CASSQGGTGSYSPLHF

len: 16
j_gene: TRBJ2-5
v_gene: TRBV3-1/TRBV3-2
abundance: NA
d_gene: NA
CDR3nt: TGTGCCAGCAGCCATTGGAGCTTGGGGGCTGAAGAGACCCAGTACTTC
CDR3aa: CASSHWSLGAEETQYF

len: 12
j_gene: TRBJ1-3
v_gene: TRBV2
abundance: NA
d_gene: NA
CDR3nt: TGTGCCAGCAGTGATCGGGGAAACACCATATATTTT
CDR3aa: CASSDRGNTIYF

len: 16
j_gene: TRBJ2-1
v_gene: TRBV3-1/TRBV3-2
abundance: few
d_gene: TRBD2
CDR3nt: TGTGCCAGCAGCCAAAGTCGGTCTAGCGGGGTGGATGAGCAGTTCTTC
CDR3aa: CASSQSRSSGVDEQFF

len: 13
j_gene: TRBJ1-1
v_gene: TRBV9
abundance: NA
d_gene: NA
CDR3nt: TGTGCCAGCAGCGTAGGCTCTAACACTGAAGCTTTCTTT
CDR3aa: CASSVGSNTEAFF

len: 14
j_gene: TRBJ1-2
v_gene: TRBV19
abundance: NA
d_gene: NA
CDR3nt: TGTGCCAGCACCTCTGGACAACTCTTCTATGGCTACACCTTC
CDR3aa: CASTSGQLFYGYTF

len: 13
j_gene: TRBJ2-3
v_gene: TRBV5-1
abundance: NA
d_gene: NA
CDR3nt: TGCGCCAGCCTTGTCCCTGGAGCAGATACGCAGTATTTT
CDR3aa: CASLVPGADTQYF

len: 15
j_gene: TRBJ2-5
v_gene: TRBV18
abundance: NA
d_gene: NA
CDR3nt: TGTGCCAGCTCACCTGGCATGGGGGCCCAGGAGACCCAGTACTTC
CDR3aa: CASSPGMGAQETQYF

len: 16
j_gene: TRBJ1-1
v_gene: TRBV5-8
abundance: NA
d_gene: NA
CDR3nt: TGTGCCAGCAGCTTGGATCAGCCGGGGGCCGACACTGAAGCTTTCTTT
CDR3aa: CASSLDQPGADTEAFF

len: 14
j_gene: TRBJ2-1
v_gene: TRBV6-2/TRBV6-3
abundance: NA
d_gene: TRBD2
CDR3nt: TGTGCCAGCAGTTATAGCGGGACGGTCAATGAGCAGTTCTTC
CDR3aa: CASSYSGTVNEQFF

len: 13
j_gene: TRBJ1-5
v_gene: TRBV28
abundance: NA
d_gene: NA
CDR3nt: TGTGCCGCTTCTGGGCGGAGCAATCAGCCCCAGCATTTT
CDR3aa: CAASGRSNQPQHF

len: 20
j_gene: TRBJ2-3
v_gene: TRBV4-2
abundance: NA
d_gene: NA
CDR3nt: TGTGCCAGCAGCCAAGAAGGTTCCAGCCCTTCCGAGATTAGCACAGATACGCAGTATTTT
CDR3aa: CASSQEGSSPSEISTDTQYF

len: 17
j_gene: TRBJ1-4
v_gene: TRBV7-9
abundance: NA
d_gene: TRBD1
CDR3nt: TGTGCCAGCAGCTTAGGGTCGTGGGGGACAGGCAATGAAAAACTGTTTTTT
CDR3aa: CASSLGSWGTGNEKLFF

len: 10
j_gene: TRBJ2-3
v_gene: TRBV2
abundance: NA
d_gene: NA
CDR3nt: TGTGCCAGCAGCGACAGAACGCAGTATTTT
CDR3aa: CASSDRTQYF

len: 12
j_gene: TRBJ1-2
v_gene: TRBV7-2
abundance: NA
d_gene: NA
CDR3nt: TGTGCCAGCAGCCGACAAAAGGATGGCTACACCTTC
CDR3aa: CASSRQKDGYTF

len: 15
j_gene: TRBJ2-3
v_gene: TRBV7-3
abundance: NA
d_gene: NA
CDR3nt: TGTGCCAGCAGCTTAACGGGGAGATCCACAGATACGCAGTATTTT
CDR3aa: CASSLTGRSTDTQYF

len: 15
j_gene: TRBJ2-5
v_gene: TRBV29-1
abundance: NA
d_gene: TRBD2
CDR3nt: TGCAGCGTTGCTGGGAAGCGGGGGGGCGCAGAGACCCAGTACTTC
CDR3aa: CSVAGKRGGAETQYF

len: 16
j_gene: TRBJ1-1
v_gene: TRBV6-4
abundance: NA
d_gene: NA
CDR3nt: TGTGCCAGCAGTGACTGGGCTTCGTTGATCGACACTGAAGCTTTCTTT
CDR3aa: CASSDWASLIDTEAFF

len: 16
j_gene: TRBJ1-3
v_gene: TRBV5-8
abundance: NA
d_gene: NA
CDR3nt: TGTGCCAGCTGCTTAGCAGGGTGGACCTCTGGAAACACCATATATTTT
CDR3aa: CASCLAGWTSGNTIYF

len: 15
j_gene: TRBJ1-2
v_gene: TRBV18
abundance: NA
d_gene: NA
CDR3nt: TGTGCCAGCACCACCTTATCGGGGGCGTTGAATGGCTACACCTTC
CDR3aa: CASTTLSGALNGYTF

len: 15
j_gene: TRBJ1-5
v_gene: TRBV19
abundance: NA
d_gene: NA
CDR3nt: TGTGCCAGTAGTATCGTAGGGGATGGCAATCAGCCCCAGCATTTT
CDR3aa: CASSIVGDGNQPQHF

len: 16
j_gene: TRBJ2-2
v_gene: TRBV7-2
abundance: NA
d_gene: NA
CDR3nt: TGTGCCAGCAGCTTAGGGGGGGTGCGGAACACCGGGGAGCTGTTTTTT
CDR3aa: CASSLGGVRNTGELFF

len: 13
j_gene: TRBJ1-2
v_gene: TRBV12-3/TRBV12-4
abundance: NA
d_gene: NA
CDR3nt: TGTGCCAGCAGTTTAAGCCAGAACTATGGCTACACCTTC
CDR3aa: CASSLSQNYGYTF

len: 14
j_gene: TRBJ1-2
v_gene: TRBV28
abundance: NA
d_gene: NA
CDR3nt: TGTGCCAGCAGTTCCCCGCAGGGGAGCTATGGCTACACCTTC
CDR3aa: CASSSPQGSYGYTF

len: 16
j_gene: TRBJ2-3
v_gene: TRBV7-2
abundance: NA
d_gene: TRBD2
CDR3nt: TGTGCCAGCAGACCCGCGGGACTAGCGAGCCTAGATACGCAGTATTTT
CDR3aa: CASRPAGLASLDTQYF

len: 17
j_gene: TRBJ1-5
v_gene: TRBV27
abundance: NA
d_gene: NA
CDR3nt: TGTGCCAGCAGTTTATGGGGTGGGGGGTATAGCAATCAGCCCCAGCATTTT
CDR3aa: CASSLWGGGYSNQPQHF

len: 14
j_gene: TRBJ2-1
v_gene: TRBV10-3
abundance: NA
d_gene: NA
CDR3nt: TGTGCCACCCAAGGGAACAGTCTAATCAATGAGCAGTTCTTC
CDR3aa: CATQGNSLINEQFF